This T cell receptor beta chain was recovered during a study of beta chain features in type 1 diabetes. General observations from the study: An over-representation of cells with high TCR expression could result from cDNA sequencing.

Cell sorting via CD45RO/CCR7/CD25/CD127/CD95/CD27 was performed to obtain CD4+ naive, central memory, regulatory and stem cell-like memory cells. This CDR3 comprises 17 residues. Germline-derived CDR1 and CDR2 are SGHAT and FQNNGV. Germline trimming cut 5 bases from V and 1 base from J; bases unmatched to any gene: 10. A note on this clone: Its specificity is unknown.

cDNA synthesis used the whole RNA isolate, giving expressed TCRB sequences. The data were produced by immunoSEQ multiplex PCR, yet TCRdb's version contains in-frame clones alone and is incomplete. The profile shows about 16,000 clones, approximately 55% of them singletons. The sequence derives from a woman aged 18 to 35 in good health. The material sequenced was stem cell memory CD4+ T cells from blood. The rearrangement joins TRBV11-2 to TRBJ1-4, with 7 bases aligning to TRBD1. The CDR3 DNA reads TGTGCCAGCAGCCTAACACCAAGGGGGCGAACTAATGAAAAACTGTTTTTT. Translation gives CASSLTPRGRTNEKLFF.